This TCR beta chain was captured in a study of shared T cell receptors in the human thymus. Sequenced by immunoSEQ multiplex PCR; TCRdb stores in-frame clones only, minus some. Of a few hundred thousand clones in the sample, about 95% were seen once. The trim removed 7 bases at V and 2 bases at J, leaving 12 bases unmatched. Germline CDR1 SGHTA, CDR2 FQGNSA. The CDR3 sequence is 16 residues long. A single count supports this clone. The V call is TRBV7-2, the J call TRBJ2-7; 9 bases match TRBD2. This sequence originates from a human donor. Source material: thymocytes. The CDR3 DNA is TGTGCCAGCACCTTGGGTACTAGCGGGCCCGCCTACGAGCAGTACTTC. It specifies CASTLGTSGPAYEQYF. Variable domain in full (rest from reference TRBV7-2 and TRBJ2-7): GAGVSQSPSNKVTEKGKDVELRCDPISGHTALYWYRQSLGQGLEFLIYFQGNSAPDKSGLPSDRFSAERTGGSVSTLTIQRTQQEDSAVYLCASTLGTSGPAYEQYFGPGTRLTVT.